This TCR beta chain was sequenced for a study of control samples from healthy donors and cancer patients. The CDR3 sequence is 14 residues long. CDR1 is SNHLY, CDR2 FYNNEI, per germline. Trimming took off 2 bases at V and 3 bases at J, with 10 bases between the two ends. The count of this clone is one. TCRdb keeps only in-frame clones here, not all; method: immunoSEQ multiplex PCR. The sample lists roughly 80,000 clones; over 75% were seen once. Sample: blood. The chain carries TRBV2 and TRBJ1-2; D might be TRBD1 (6 bases). This TCR derives from a woman aged 45-59 years in good health. CDR3 DNA sequence: TGTGCCAGCAGTGAACCAGGGGCGGACTATGGCTACACCTTC. Translating it yields CASSEPGADYGYTF.